This T cell receptor beta chain was sequenced during a study of shared T cell receptors in the human thymus. This table comes from immunoSEQ multiplex PCR, and its TCRdb copy is limited to in-frame clones, with some not included. The data show hundreds of thousands of clones, approximately 83% seen once. These data were also filed under a second study, of human thymus T cells. From that paper: Resections that were taken during corrective heart surgery supplied the thymus tissue. V and J genes seemed to be used with bias in thymic and blood repertoires. Among unrelated individuals, related research reported thymic repertoires that overlapped highly.

The TCR was taken from a girl under three years old with a congenital heart defect. Sequencing was carried out using thymocytes.

In nucleotides, the CDR3 is TGTGCCAGCAGTGAACGCAGGGCCCAGAACACTGAAGCTTTCTTT. It codes for CASSERRAQNTEAFF. The chain joins TRBV25-1 to TRBJ1-1; tentative D call: TRBD1 (5 bases). This CDR3 is 15 amino acids long. Germline-derived CDR1 and CDR2 are MGHDK and SYGVNS. V was trimmed by 2 bases and J by 1 base, leaving 11 bases between them.